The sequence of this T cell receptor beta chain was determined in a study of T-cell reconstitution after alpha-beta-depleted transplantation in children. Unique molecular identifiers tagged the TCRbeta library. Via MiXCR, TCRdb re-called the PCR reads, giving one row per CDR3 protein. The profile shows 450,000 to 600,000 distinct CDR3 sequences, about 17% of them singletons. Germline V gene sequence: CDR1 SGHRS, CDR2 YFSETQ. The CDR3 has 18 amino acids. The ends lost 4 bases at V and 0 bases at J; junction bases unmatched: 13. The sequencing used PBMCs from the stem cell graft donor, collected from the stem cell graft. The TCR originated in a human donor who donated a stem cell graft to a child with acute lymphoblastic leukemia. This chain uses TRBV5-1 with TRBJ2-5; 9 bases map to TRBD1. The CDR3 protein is CASSQGTSGTGHQETQYF. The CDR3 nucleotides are TGCGCCAGCAGCCAAGGGACCTCCGGGACAGGGCACCAAGAGACCCAGTACTTC.